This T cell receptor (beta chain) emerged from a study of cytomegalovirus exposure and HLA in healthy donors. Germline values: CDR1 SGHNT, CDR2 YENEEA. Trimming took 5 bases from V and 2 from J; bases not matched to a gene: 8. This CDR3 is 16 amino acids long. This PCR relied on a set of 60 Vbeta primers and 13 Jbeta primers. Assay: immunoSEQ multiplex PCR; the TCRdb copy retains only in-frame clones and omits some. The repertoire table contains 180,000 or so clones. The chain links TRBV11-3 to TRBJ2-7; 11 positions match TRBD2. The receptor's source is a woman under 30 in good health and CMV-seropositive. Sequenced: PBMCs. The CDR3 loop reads CASSPYLAGGAYEQYF. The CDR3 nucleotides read TGTGCCAGCAGCCCCTACCTAGCGGGGGGCGCCTACGAGCAGTACTTC.